These 3 T cell receptor beta chains were sequenced from one sample in a study of graft-versus-host responses after intestinal transplantation. Clones were sequenced by immunoSEQ multiplex PCR, and TCRdb holds only the in-frame ones, with some missing. The sample includes over 100,000 clones, approximately 90% of them seen just once. No antigen has been assigned to these receptors. The sample in question was unstimulated CD4+ T cells sorted from spleen or lymph node cells, obtained before transplant. These receptors came from a human donor who was the organ donor for an intestinal transplant.

The chain employs TRBV27 and TRBJ2-2, with TRBD2 identical over 8 bases. Germline lookup yields CDR1 MNHEY and CDR2 SMNVEV (reference sequence). The CDR3 totals 18 residues. V shed 2 bases and J 7 bases; nucleotides not matched to a gene: 15. As DNA, the CDR3 is TGTGCCAGCAGTTTAGTCATTCAAGCGGGAGTAAAAGGCGGGGAGCTGTTTTTT. This translates into CASSLVIQAGVKGGELFF.

The V and J genes are TRBV10-2 and TRBJ2-5; 8 positions match TRBD2. The CDR3 has 14 residues. V lost 3 bases to trimming and J lost 1 base; unmatched junction nucleotides: 1. Germline-derived CDR1 and CDR2 are WSHSY and SAAADI. CDR3 DNA sequence: TGCGCCAGCAGTGAAGCGGGGGTCCAAGAGACCCAGTACTTC. It yields the protein CASSEAGVQETQYF.

The chain carries TRBV28 and TRBJ2-2; 7 nucleotides match TRBD1. V shed 5 bases, J shed 5 bases, and the junction held 11 bases outside the gene matches. The CDR3 has 16 residues. Germline V gene sequence: CDR1 MDHEN, CDR2 SYDVKM. As DNA, the CDR3 is TGTGCCAGCAGTACCCCGACAGGGCGAGGGACCGGGGAGCTGTTTTTT. It specifies CASSTPTGRGTGELFF.